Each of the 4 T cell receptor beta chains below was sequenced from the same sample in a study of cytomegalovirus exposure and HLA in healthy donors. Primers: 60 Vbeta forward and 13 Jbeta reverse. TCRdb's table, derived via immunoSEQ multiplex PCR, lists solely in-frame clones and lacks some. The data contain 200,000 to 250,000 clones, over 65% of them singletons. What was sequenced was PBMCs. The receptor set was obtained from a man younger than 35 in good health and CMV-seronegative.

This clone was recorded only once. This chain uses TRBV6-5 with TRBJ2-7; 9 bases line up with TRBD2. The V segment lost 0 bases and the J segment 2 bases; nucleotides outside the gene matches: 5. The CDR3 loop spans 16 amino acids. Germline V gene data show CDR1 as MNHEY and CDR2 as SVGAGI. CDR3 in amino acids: CASSYSVLAGAYEQYF. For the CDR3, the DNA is TGTGCCAGCAGTTACTCGGTATTAGCGGGAGCCTACGAGCAGTACTTC.

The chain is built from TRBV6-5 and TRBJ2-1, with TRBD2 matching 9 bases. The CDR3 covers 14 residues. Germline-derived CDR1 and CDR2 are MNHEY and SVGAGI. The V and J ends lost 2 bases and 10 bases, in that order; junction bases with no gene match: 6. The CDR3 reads CASSYPGLASEQFF. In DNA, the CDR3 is TGTGCCAGCAGTTACCCCGGACTAGCGAGCGAGCAGTTCTTC.

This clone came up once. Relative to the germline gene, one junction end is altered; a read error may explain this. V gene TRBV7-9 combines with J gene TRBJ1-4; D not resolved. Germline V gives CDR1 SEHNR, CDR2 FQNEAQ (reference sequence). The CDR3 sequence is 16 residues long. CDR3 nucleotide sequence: TGTTCCAGCAGCTTAAAAGCGGGGAGCCTTAATGAAAAACTGTTTTTT. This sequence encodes CSSSLKAGSLNEKLFF. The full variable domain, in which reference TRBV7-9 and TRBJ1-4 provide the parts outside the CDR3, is DTGVSQNPRHKITKRGQNVTFRCDPISEHNRLYWYRQTLGQGPEFLTYFQNEAQLEKSRLLSDRFSAERPKGSFSTLEIQRTEQGDSAMYLCSSSLKAGSLNEKLFFGSGTQLSVL.

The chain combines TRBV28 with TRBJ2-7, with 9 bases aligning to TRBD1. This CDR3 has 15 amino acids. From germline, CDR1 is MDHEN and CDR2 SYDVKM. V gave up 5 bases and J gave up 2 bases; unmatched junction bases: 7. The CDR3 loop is CASSPWDRETYEQYF. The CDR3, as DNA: TGTGCCAGCAGTCCCTGGGACAGGGAGACCTACGAGCAGTACTTC.